These T cell receptor beta chains were read from a single sample in a study of blood T cell repertoires in COVID-19. Here immunoSEQ multiplex PCR was the method, and the copy in TCRdb shows in-frame clones only, minus some. In the table there are 200,000 to 300,000 clones, 70% to 75% of which are singletons. Sequences were obtained from peripheral blood. The source is a woman older than 75 with acute or convalescent COVID-19. Each CDR3 is given with its conserved first and last residue. Each record gives: V gene, J gene, CDR3 protein.

V gene: TRBV6-5; J gene: TRBJ2-5; CDR3 protein: CASSTSGGAQETQYF
V gene: TRBV6-6; J gene: TRBJ1-2; CDR3 protein: CASSSGQGPYGYTF
V gene: TRBV27; J gene: TRBJ2-2; CDR3 protein: CASRTGTGTGELFF
V gene: TRBV5-8; J gene: TRBJ2-5; CDR3 protein: CASSARVHQETQYF
V gene: TRBV30; J gene: TRBJ1-4; CDR3 protein: CAWSPTGTGEVKLFF
V gene: TRBV19; J gene: TRBJ2-1; CDR3 protein: CASSIRASTSGRSSYNEQFF
V gene: TRBV20-1; J gene: TRBJ2-1; CDR3 protein: CSASLGATKYNEQFF
V gene: TRBV6-5; J gene: TRBJ2-5; CDR3 protein: CASRLAGPGETQYF
V gene: TRBV20-1; J gene: TRBJ2-7; CDR3 protein: CSASPSRGSYEQYF
V gene: TRBV7-2; J gene: TRBJ2-5; CDR3 protein: CASSQTTGGQETQYF
V gene: TRBV9; J gene: TRBJ1-2; CDR3 protein: CASSAGVGNYGYTF
V gene: TRBV9; J gene: TRBJ1-3; CDR3 protein: CASSATGVPGNTIYF
V gene: TRBV19; J gene: TRBJ1-2; CDR3 protein: CASRETGKESGYTF
V gene: TRBV19; J gene: TRBJ1-2; CDR3 protein: CASRSSVVYGYTF
V gene: TRBV3-1/TRBV3-2; J gene: TRBJ2-2; CDR3 protein: CASSQLPRGELFF
V gene: TRBV3-1/TRBV3-2; J gene: TRBJ2-2; CDR3 protein: CASSPTGYTGELFF
V gene: TRBV9; J gene: TRBJ1-1; CDR3 protein: CASSVDGDTEAFF
V gene: TRBV6-1; J gene: TRBJ1-2; CDR3 protein: CASSESPRTVGAANYGYTF
V gene: TRBV25-1; J gene: TRBJ2-2; CDR3 protein: CASAIAGVNTGELFF
V gene: TRBV3-1/TRBV3-2; J gene: TRBJ1-2; CDR3 protein: CASSRGAGTGGYGYTF
V gene: TRBV19; J gene: TRBJ1-1; CDR3 protein: CASSIGPGTVNTEAFF
V gene: TRBV5-1; J gene: TRBJ2-3; CDR3 protein: CASSVQGGLQDTQYF
V gene: TRBV19; J gene: TRBJ2-1; CDR3 protein: CASMGTSGRRENEQFF
V gene: TRBV9; J gene: TRBJ2-2; CDR3 protein: CASSVVKAGGLTGELFF
V gene: TRBV5-1; J gene: TRBJ2-2; CDR3 protein: CASSLDARNTGELFF
V gene: TRBV6-4; J gene: TRBJ2-3; CDR3 protein: CASSLSGTDTQYF
V gene: TRBV7-9; J gene: TRBJ2-3; CDR3 protein: CASSFSGSSDTQYF
V gene: TRBV13; J gene: TRBJ2-5; CDR3 protein: CASSLLRGEETQYF
V gene: TRBV28; J gene: TRBJ2-4; CDR3 protein: CASSFISWGVAKNIQYF
V gene: TRBV6-2/TRBV6-3; J gene: TRBJ1-4; CDR3 protein: CASSWWQGNEKLFF
V gene: TRBV11-2; J gene: TRBJ2-3; CDR3 protein: CASSIWTRTDTQYF
V gene: TRBV6-5; J gene: TRBJ2-1; CDR3 protein: CASSPSSAPYNEQFF
V gene: TRBV3-1/TRBV3-2; J gene: TRBJ2-5; CDR3 protein: CASSQTSRGETQYF
V gene: TRBV11-2; J gene: TRBJ1-1; CDR3 protein: CASRRTGIIRLNTEAFF
V gene: TRBV10-2; J gene: TRBJ1-2; CDR3 protein: CASSTDRVDYGYTF
V gene: TRBV6-6; J gene: TRBJ2-5; CDR3 protein: CASSYGVTGETQYF
V gene: TRBV5-1; J gene: TRBJ2-1; CDR3 protein: CASSFGTGGGYEQFF
V gene: TRBV28; J gene: TRBJ1-3; CDR3 protein: CASSSPGGPGNTIYF
V gene: TRBV9; J gene: TRBJ2-1; CDR3 protein: CASSVVRGQVDEQFF
V gene: TRBV6-4; J gene: TRBJ2-3; CDR3 protein: CASSAIQGADTQYF
V gene: TRBV7-6; J gene: TRBJ2-3; CDR3 protein: CASSLVVAGTDTQYF
V gene: TRBV6-5; J gene: TRBJ1-2; CDR3 protein: CASRWGRDGYTF
V gene: TRBV12-5; J gene: TRBJ2-7; CDR3 protein: CASGRGLAGGEQYF
V gene: TRBV10-3; J gene: TRBJ1-3; CDR3 protein: CAITKTGSGNTIYF
V gene: TRBV15; J gene: TRBJ2-2; CDR3 protein: CATRGQENTGELFF
V gene: TRBV29-1; J gene: TRBJ1-2; CDR3 protein: CSVENRGRNYGYTF
V gene: TRBV29-1; J gene: TRBJ2-5; CDR3 protein: CSVGRIQETQYF
V gene: TRBV19; J gene: TRBJ2-1; CDR3 protein: CASTERASGGAAYNEQFF
V gene: TRBV15; J gene: TRBJ2-4; CDR3 protein: CATSPGGIFGKNIQYF
V gene: TRBV6-5; J gene: TRBJ1-2; CDR3 protein: CASSSPNYGYTF
V gene: TRBV28; J gene: TRBJ1-2; CDR3 protein: CASTRTGYGYGYTF
V gene: TRBV6-2/TRBV6-3; J gene: TRBJ2-7; CDR3 protein: CASSYSNRGDPYEQYF
V gene: TRBV6-5; J gene: TRBJ2-2; CDR3 protein: CASRPPVATGELFF
V gene: TRBV27; J gene: TRBJ2-7; CDR3 protein: CASRNPGLAGNSYEQYF
V gene: TRBV6-5; J gene: TRBJ1-2; CDR3 protein: CASSSEGGGYFYTF